These T cell receptor beta chains were read from a single sample in a study of regulatory T cells in long-lasting Graves disease. In TCRdb, the multiplex PCR reads were re-called with MiXCR into one record per CDR3 protein. The sample holds more than 350,000 distinct CDR3 sequences, under 15% seen once. This sample was shared with a second study, whose subject was T cells in Graves' hyperthyroidism and ophthalmopathy.

The source was peripheral blood mononuclear cells (PBMCs), collected at new diagnosis, from a patient treated with antithyroid drugs. Every receptor here comes from a woman between 25 and 40 years old with Graves disease. CDR3s include the opening cysteine and the closing phenylalanine or tryptophan. A D gene is named only where the DNA matches it firmly.

d_call: TRBD1; j_call: TRBJ2-7; v_call: TRBV5-1; cdr3_aa: CASSLAAGGEQYF
d_call: NA; j_call: TRBJ2-7; v_call: TRBV7-8; cdr3_aa: CASSLVFGRHEQYF
d_call: NA; j_call: TRBJ2-2; v_call: TRBV2; cdr3_aa: CASSPPRGSTSNTGELFF
d_call: NA; j_call: TRBJ1-3; v_call: TRBV15; cdr3_aa: CATSRDPGAGNTIYF
d_call: TRBD1; j_call: TRBJ1-4; v_call: TRBV6-2/TRBV6-3; cdr3_aa: CASSSTGVIWEKLVF
d_call: NA; j_call: TRBJ1-5; v_call: TRBV2; cdr3_aa: CASSAGGGSNQPQHF
d_call: TRBD2; j_call: TRBJ2-3; v_call: TRBV25-1; cdr3_aa: CASSPVRGRPDTQYF
d_call: TRBD2; j_call: TRBJ2-3; v_call: TRBV5-1; cdr3_aa: CASSYIAGEGDTQYF
d_call: TRBD1; j_call: TRBJ2-2; v_call: TRBV7-3; cdr3_aa: CASGQGEENGELFF
d_call: NA; j_call: TRBJ2-3; v_call: TRBV29-1; cdr3_aa: CSIRKGADTQYF
d_call: TRBD2; j_call: TRBJ2-5; v_call: TRBV6-1; cdr3_aa: CASSDGAGGQETQYF